This entry lists 29 T cell receptor beta chains sequenced from one sample in a study of T cells in Graves' hyperthyroidism and ophthalmopathy. The investigators amplified TCR beta CDR3 regions from RNA transcripts. During a first-round RT-PCR of the TCR CDR3, the HTBI primer set was used. TCRdb fed the multiplex PCR reads into MiXCR, producing one record per CDR3 protein. This table has about 400,000 distinct CDR3 sequences, over 13% appearing once. Specimen: blood. Receptors originate from a man aged 45-65 years with Graves' ophthalmopathy.

This clonotype occurred a few times. The rearrangement links TRBV20-1 to TRBJ1-2; TRBD1 matches 8 bases. The CDR3 length is 14 residues. Germline CDR1 is DFQATT and CDR2 is SNEGSKA (reference sequence). V shed 5 bases, J shed 5 bases, and the junction held 10 bases outside the gene matches. This CDR3 reads CSAVLPGQAYGYTF. The CDR3 region has the DNA TGCAGTGCTGTTCTACCGGGACAGGCTTATGGCTACACCTTC.

This rearrangement joins TRBV7-9 to TRBJ2-3, with 8 nucleotides matching TRBD2. Germline V gene data show CDR1 as SEHNR and CDR2 as FQNEAQ (reference sequence). V lost 6 bases and J lost 5; bases outside the gene matches: 16. The CDR3 spans 17 residues. This CDR3 reads CASSLYSRAGAGDTQYF. In DNA form, the CDR3 reads TGTGCCAGCAGTCTTTATAGTCGAGCGGGAGCTGGAGATACGCAGTATTTT. The full variable domain, with the rest looked up from reference TRBV7-9 and TRBJ2-3, is DTGVSQNPRHKITKRGQNVTFRCDPISEHNRLYWYRQTLGQGPEFLTYFQNEAQLEKSRLLSDRFSAERPKGSFSTLEIQRTEQGDSAMYLCASSLYSRAGAGDTQYFGPGTRLTVL.

Regarding this clonotype: This may come from a read error, since a much larger clone is one base off. The CDR3 DNA reads TGTGCCACCTCAAATGGGGGACTAGCGGGAGTCCCAGATACGCAGTATTTT. It specifies CATSNGGLAGVPDTQYF. The chain is built from TRBV2 and TRBJ2-3; 14 bases line up with TRBD2. The CDR3 sequence is 17 residues long. Per the germline V gene, CDR1 is SNHLY and CDR2 is FYNNEI. The V gene end was trimmed by 10 bases and the J gene end by 4 bases; junction bases not matched to a gene: 13.

This clonotype appeared many times. The chain combines TRBV18 with TRBJ2-7; D gene unclear. CDR3 length equals 13 residues. Germline-derived CDR1 and CDR2 are KGHSH and LQKENI. Trimming removed 3 bases from V and 3 bases from J, with 9 bases in between. CDR3 sequence: CASSPRGGYEQYF. The CDR3 region has the DNA TGTGCCAGCTCACCGAGAGGCGGCTACGAGCAGTACTTC.

This chain connects TRBV6-1 to TRBJ2-1, with D hard to call. Germline CDR1 and CDR2: MNHNS and SASEGT. The length of the CDR3 is 12 residues. Trimming pared 4 bases from V and 9 bases from J, leaving 10 bases between. CDR3 nucleotides: TGTGCCAGCAGTGGGCATCTCGGTGAGCAGTTCTTC. The encoded protein is CASSGHLGEQFF.

This clonotype appeared many times. V is TRBV30 and J is TRBJ1-5, with D possibly matching TRBD1 (6 bases). Trimming pared 1 base from V and 4 bases from J, leaving 8 bases between. Germline values: CDR1 GTSNPN, CDR2 SVGIG (reference sequence). This CDR3 has 13 amino acids. CDR3 sequence: CAWSGQGNQPQHF. The CDR3 coding sequence is TGTGCCTGGAGTGGTCAGGGGAATCAGCCCCAGCATTTT.

This clonotype was recorded a few times. The chain recombines TRBV4-1 with TRBJ2-2; 16 bases line up with TRBD2. With V trimmed by 2 bases and J by 3 bases, 6 bases remained unmatched. CDR3 length: 19 amino acids. Germline V gene data show CDR1 as MGHRA and CDR2 as YSYEKL. CDR3 in DNA: TGCGCCAGCAGCCAAAAGGGACTAGCGGGAGGGCCGGACACCGGGGAGCTGTTTTTT. Translated, it gives CASSQKGLAGGPDTGELFF.

The table lists this clonotype with many counts. The rearrangement links TRBV5-1 to TRBJ2-7, with D possibly matching TRBD2 (6 bases). There are 14 residues in the CDR3. The germline V gene has CDR1 SGHRS and CDR2 YFSETQ. The V end was cut by 4 bases, the J end by 4 bases, with 15 bases between. The CDR3, as DNA: TGCGCCAGCAGCCCCGATACCGGGACTTACGAGCAGTACTTC. This translates into CASSPDTGTYEQYF.

The rearrangement uses TRBV19 and TRBJ2-7, with TRBD2 matching 9 bases. Trimming removed 7 bases from V and 6 bases from J; junction bases left unmatched: 7. In germline, CDR1 is LNHDA, CDR2 SQIVND (reference sequence). There are 13 residues in the CDR3. The CDR3 loop reads CASMTAGGSEQYF. DNA for the CDR3: TGTGCCAGTATGACGGCGGGAGGGTCCGAGCAGTACTTC.

This clonotype has just a few counts. Here the CDR3 DNA reads TGCGCCAGCAGCTTCACCAACGGACTAGCGGGAGGCCCGGACGAGCAGTACTTC. This encodes CASSFTNGLAGGPDEQYF. V usage is TRBV5-1 and J usage is TRBJ2-7, with 14 bases identical to TRBD2. Per the germline V gene, CDR1 is SGHRS and CDR2 is YFSETQ. V was pared by 2 bases and J by 5 bases, with 12 bases of the junction left unmatched. The CDR3 has 18 residues.

This clonotype was seen at least ten times. The CDR3 loop reads CASSPTGAGSNQPQHF. DNA for the CDR3: TGTGCCAGCAGCCCAACCGGCGCCGGTAGCAATCAGCCCCAGCATTTT. The J gene is TRBJ1-5, the V gene TRBV7-9, with D unclear. The CDR3 loop spans 16 amino acids. The V gene's germline CDR1 is SEHNR and CDR2 FQNEAQ (reference sequence). The ends were cut back, 5 bases at V and 0 bases at J, with 14 bases in the middle. The whole variable domain, filled in from reference TRBV7-9 and TRBJ1-5, reads DTGVSQNPRHKITKRGQNVTFRCDPISEHNRLYWYRQTLGQGPEFLTYFQNEAQLEKSRLLSDRFSAERPKGSFSTLEIQRTEQGDSAMYLCASSPTGAGSNQPQHFGDGTRLSIL.

The sample holds many counts of this clonotype. This chain uses TRBV2 with TRBJ1-5; D is unresolved. Trimming stripped 0 bases from V and 6 bases from J, with 9 bases between. The CDR3 has 14 residues. Germline CDR1 and CDR2: SNHLY and FYNNEI. CDR3 DNA sequence: TGTGCCAGCAGTGAAGCGCTTCGGGGTCAGCCCCAGCATTTT. Translated: CASSEALRGQPQHF.

The chain carries TRBV12-3 or TRBV12-4 and TRBJ1-2; D possibly corresponds to TRBD1 (5 bases). The V gene lost 4 bases and the J gene lost 4 bases, with 16 bases spanning the gap. CDR3 size: 15 residues. The CDR3 loop is CASSSYRDAGYGYTF. The CDR3 region has the DNA TGTGCCAGCAGTTCATACCGGGACGCGGGCTATGGCTACACCTTC.

This clonotype was recorded at least ten times. V usage is TRBV12-3 or TRBV12-4 and J usage is TRBJ2-3; 11 bases are shared with TRBD2. The CDR3 has 15 residues. Trimming removed 6 bases from V and 3 bases from J; junction bases left unmatched: 5. The CDR3 is CASRLAGVETDTQYF. The CDR3 DNA reads as TGTGCCAGCAGACTAGCGGGAGTGGAGACAGATACGCAGTATTTT.

Only a few counts were recorded for this clonotype. The chain has TRBV6-2 or TRBV6-3 and TRBJ2-3, with D perhaps TRBD1 or TRBD2 (6 bases each). Germline V lookup: CDR1 MNHEY, CDR2 SVGEGT. The germline V and J ends were trimmed by 2 bases and 2 bases, with 20 bases remaining between them. CDR3 length equals 18 residues. The DNA for the CDR3 is TGTGCCAGCAGTTACCCCAGGGGAAGGGCGGGAAACACAGATACGCAGTATTTT. It is translated as CASSYPRGRAGNTDTQYF.

The rearrangement links TRBV9 to TRBJ2-2; no reliable D call. Between the trimmed V and J ends, which lost 1 base and 4 bases, there was a span of 14 bases. The CDR3 has 16 amino acids. CDR1 SGDLS and CDR2 YYNGEE come from the germline V gene. For the CDR3, the DNA is TGTGCCAGCAGCGTACGATGGGATAGGGCCACCGGGGAGCTGTTTTTT. Residues: CASSVRWDRATGELFF.

This clonotype was counted at least ten times. The CDR3 nucleotides read TGTGCCAGCACCACCACCGGGGAGCTGTTTTTT. Protein sequence: CASTTTGELFF. The genes are TRBV27 and TRBJ2-2, with D unresolved. Germline values: CDR1 MNHEY, CDR2 SMNVEV (reference sequence). V gave up 7 bases and J gave up 4 bases, with 4 bases separating them. CDR3 length: 11 amino acids.

The J gene is TRBJ2-3, the V gene TRBV5-1; 12 bases map to TRBD2. Trimming at V came to 3 bases and at J to 3 bases, leaving 11 bases not matched to a gene. The length of the CDR3 is 18 residues. Germline V gene sequence: CDR1 SGHRS, CDR2 YFSETQ. The CDR3 reads CASSSGLAGSPATDTQYF. CDR3 sequence (DNA): TGCGCCAGCAGCTCCGGACTAGCGGGATCACCAGCAACAGATACGCAGTATTTT.

This clonotype was counted ten times or more. This chain links TRBV12-3 or TRBV12-4 with TRBJ2-2; 7 bases are shared with TRBD1. The V gene end was trimmed by 6 bases and the J gene end by 3 bases; junction bases not matched to a gene: 1. This CDR3 has 13 amino acids. CDR3 loop: CASRTGYTGELFF. Written as DNA, the CDR3 is TGTGCCAGCAGGACAGGGTACACCGGGGAGCTGTTTTTT.

V gene TRBV29-1 combines with J gene TRBJ1-1; no definite D call. V was clipped by 6 bases and J by 0 bases, with 14 bases between them. From germline, CDR1 is SQVTM and CDR2 ANQGSEA. The CDR3 is 14 amino acids. This CDR3 reads CSVAKGLMNTEAFF. In nucleotides, the CDR3 is TGCAGCGTAGCGAAGGGCCTCATGAACACTGAAGCTTTCTTT.

This clonotype was observed many times. The chain uses TRBV20-1 and TRBJ2-3; TRBD1 is a possible D gene (5 bases). Germline lookup yields CDR1 DFQATT and CDR2 SNEGSKA (reference sequence). Trimming left V 5 bases short and J 4 bases short, with 16 bases between. This CDR3 contains 14 residues. The CDR3 coding sequence is TGCAGTGCTGAGACCGCACAGGAGTCAGATACGCAGTATTTT. Translated, it gives CSAETAQESDTQYF.

This clonotype was picked up a small number of times. The rearrangement links TRBV27 to TRBJ1-6; TRBD1 matches 10 bases. The length of the CDR3 is 15 residues. The J segment lost 6 bases and the V segment lost 7 bases, leaving 6 bases of the junction unmatched. Germline loops: CDR1 MNHEY, CDR2 SMNVEV (reference sequence). In nucleotides, the CDR3 is TGTGCCAGCACCCTAGGGACAGGGGCTAATTCACCCCTCCACTTT. Encoded protein: CASTLGTGANSPLHF.

The chain employs TRBV30 and TRBJ1-4; 7 nucleotides align to TRBD1. V was clipped by 8 bases and J by 4 bases; unmatched bases: 10. The CDR3 consists of 14 residues. Germline CDR1 and CDR2: GTSNPN and SVGIG (reference sequence). The chain's CDR3 is CAGGPGTDNEKLFF. The CDR3 DNA is TGTGCCGGTGGCCCCGGGACAGATAATGAAAAACTGTTTTTT.

This clonotype was seen ten or more times. The V and J genes are TRBV18 and TRBJ1-1; 7 bases map to TRBD1. Losses at the gene ends were 5 bases for V and 0 bases for J; bases not matched to a gene: 0. The CDR3 is 13 residues long. The germline gives CDR1 KGHSH, CDR2 LQKENI. The CDR3, as DNA: TGTGCCAGCTCAGACAGGGTGAACACTGAAGCTTTCTTT. This encodes CASSDRVNTEAFF.

In its sample, this clonotype was seen a few times. J is TRBJ2-1 and V is TRBV29-1; D gene ambiguous. V lost 7 bases, J lost 0 bases, and 7 bases lay in between. Germline loops: CDR1 SQVTM, CDR2 ANQGSEA. The CDR3 length is 12 residues. The CDR3, as DNA: TGCAGCGCGTCAACCTCCTACAATGAGCAGTTCTTC. This sequence encodes CSASTSYNEQFF.

This clonotype has at least ten counts. The genes are TRBV7-9 and TRBJ2-3; 10 nucleotides match TRBD1. The CDR3 length is 15 residues. Trimming took 1 base from V and 3 from J; bases not matched to a gene: 1. Germline CDR1 is SEHNR and CDR2 is FQNEAQ (reference sequence). CDR3 sequence reads: CASSLGQGATDTQYF. The CDR3, as DNA: TGTGCCAGCAGCTTAGGACAGGGGGCTACAGATACGCAGTATTTT.

The chain recombines TRBV20-1 with TRBJ2-1; TRBD2 matches at 12 bases. The CDR3 has 19 residues. J gave up 7 bases and V 0 bases, and 16 bases lay outside the gene matches. Looked up from germline, CDR1 is DFQATT and CDR2 is SNEGSKA (reference sequence). In nucleotides, the CDR3 is TGCAGTGCTAGAGATGCGAGGACAGCCGGGACTAGCGGGTTTAATGAGCAGTTCTTC. This encodes CSARDARTAGTSGFNEQFF.

Regarding this clonotype: One end of the junction is discordant with germline, which a read error may explain. The rearrangement joins TRBV30 to TRBJ2-2, with 7 bases aligning to TRBD2. Germline assignment: CDR1 GTSNPN and CDR2 SVGIG (reference sequence). This CDR3 is 12 amino acids long. The CDR3: CTWSGTSGELFF. CDR3 nucleotides: TGTACCTGGAGCGGGACTTCCGGGGAGCTGTTTTTT.

This clonotype was observed a handful of times. V gene TRBV20-1 combines with J gene TRBJ2-7; TRBD2 agrees at 16 bases. Germline CDR1 DFQATT, CDR2 SNEGSKA (reference sequence). This CDR3 region has 14 residues. The V segment lost 4 bases and the J segment 5 bases; nucleotides outside the gene matches: 2. The CDR3 DNA sequence: TGCAGTGCTATGGGACTAGCGGGAGGGAACGAGCAGTACTTC. Translation gives CSAMGLAGGNEQYF.